Shown below are 7 T cell receptor beta chains from a single sample sequenced in a study of cytomegalovirus exposure and HLA in healthy donors. TCRdb's copy holds only in-frame clones and misses some; the assay was immunoSEQ multiplex PCR. The data contain about 250,000 clones, about 90% of them seen just once; the ten biggest clones take up approximately 12%. The sample comprised PBMCs. These receptors all come from a man aged 18 to 30 in good health and CMV-seropositive.

CDR3 residues: CASWRGQGLEKLFF. The CDR3 nucleotides are TGTGCCTCCTGGCGGGGACAGGGTCTTGAAAAACTGTTTTTT. The V call is TRBV6-6, the J call TRBJ1-4, with 9 bases identical to TRBD1. The CDR3 extends over 14 amino acids. V was clipped by 11 bases and J by 7 bases; unmatched bases: 11. Germline V gives CDR1 MNHNY, CDR2 SVGAGI (reference sequence).

This clone was recorded only once. The V and J genes are TRBV2 and TRBJ2-7, with D possibly called TRBD1 or TRBD2 (5 bases each). The CDR3 sequence is 15 residues long. Trimming took off 6 bases at V and 3 bases at J, with 18 bases between the two ends. Per germline, CDR1 SNHLY and CDR2 FYNNEI. Written as DNA, the CDR3 is TGTGCCAGCAGCCGGGACCTAATGCCCCTCTACGAGCAGTACTTC. This encodes CASSRDLMPLYEQYF.

The chain has TRBV9 and TRBJ1-3; 7 bases are a match to TRBD1. The CDR3 is made up of 17 amino acids. Per the germline V gene, CDR1 is SGDLS and CDR2 is YYNGEE. After removal of 0 bases from V and 2 bases from J, the junction contained 8 bases not matched to a gene. The CDR3 here is CASSVAPTGVTGNTIYF. Written as DNA, the CDR3 is TGTGCCAGCAGCGTAGCCCCAACAGGGGTAACTGGAAACACCATATATTTT.

The chain employs TRBV10-3 and TRBJ2-7; the D gene is possibly TRBD1 (6 bases). Germline CDR1 ENHRY, CDR2 SYGVKD. CDR3 length equals 16 residues. Trimming left V 1 base short and J 4 bases short, with 17 bases between. This CDR3 is CAISELGGQGSYEQYF. In DNA form, the CDR3 reads TGTGCCATCAGTGAGTTGGGCGGGCAGGGGAGTTACGAGCAGTACTTC.

This chain connects TRBV7-9 to TRBJ2-5; D gene unclear. CDR1 is SEHNR and CDR2 is FQNEAQ in the germline V gene (reference sequence). Trimming cost V 4 bases and J 2 bases, with 8 bases left between them. The CDR3 is 13 residues long. CDR3 in amino acids: CASSWAGQETQYF. The CDR3 DNA sequence: TGTGCCAGCAGCTGGGCAGGACAAGAGACCCAGTACTTC.

The chain joins TRBV5-4 to TRBJ2-7; 7 bases are shared with TRBD1. V was clipped by 4 bases and J by 2 bases; unmatched bases: 12. Germline lookup yields CDR1 SGHNT and CDR2 YYREEE (reference sequence). The CDR3 consists of 16 residues. CDR3 protein: CASSQRTRQGPYEQYF. The CDR3 coding sequence is TGTGCCAGCAGCCAACGAACAAGACAGGGTCCCTACGAGCAGTACTTC.

V and J are TRBV6-5 and TRBJ2-7; weak D call: TRBD2 (5 bases). V was trimmed by 5 bases and J by 3 bases, leaving 14 bases between them. The CDR3 has 14 residues. Germline CDR1 and CDR2: MNHEY and SVGAGI. The CDR3 DNA reads TGTGCCAGCAGTAAGCGGAGCGAGAACTACGAGCAGTACTTC. It codes for CASSKRSENYEQYF.